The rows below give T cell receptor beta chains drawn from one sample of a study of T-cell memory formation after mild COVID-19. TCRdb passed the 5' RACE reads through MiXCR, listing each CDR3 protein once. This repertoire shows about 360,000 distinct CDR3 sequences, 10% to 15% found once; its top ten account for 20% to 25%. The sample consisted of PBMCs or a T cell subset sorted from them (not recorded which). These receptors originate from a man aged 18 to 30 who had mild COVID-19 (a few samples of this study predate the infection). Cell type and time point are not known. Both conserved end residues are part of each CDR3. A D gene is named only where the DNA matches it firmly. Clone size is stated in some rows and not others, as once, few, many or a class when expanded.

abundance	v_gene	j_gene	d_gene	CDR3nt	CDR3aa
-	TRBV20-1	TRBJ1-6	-	TGCAGTGCTAGAGATCCAAGACACAGGACCTATAATTCACCCCTCCACTTT	CSARDPRHRTYNSPLHF
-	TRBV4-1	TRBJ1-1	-	TGCGCCAGCAGCCCCTCCGGGGGGAGGACTGAAGCTTTCTTT	CASSPSGGRTEAFF
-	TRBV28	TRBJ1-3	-	TGTGCCAGCAGTTTAGACTTGCTCTCTGGAAACACCATATATTTT	CASSLDLLSGNTIYF
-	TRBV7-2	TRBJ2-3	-	TGTGCCAGCAGGAGGATGTCTGATACGCAGTATTTT	CASRRMSDTQYF
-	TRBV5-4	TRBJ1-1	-	TGTGCCACAAGGGAGTTAGAGAACACTGAAGCTTTCTTT	CATRELENTEAFF
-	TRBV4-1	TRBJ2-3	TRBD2	TGCGCCAGCAGATACGGCCTAGCGGGAAGCACAGATACGAAGTATTTT	CASRYGLAGSTDTKYF
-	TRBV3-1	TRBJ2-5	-	TGTGCCAGCAGCCAAACGGGGGAGGAGACCCAGTACTTC	CASSQTGEETQYF
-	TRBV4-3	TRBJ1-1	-	TGCGCCAGCAGCCAAGGGGTAAGAGCGAACACTGAAGCTTTCTTT	CASSQGVRANTEAFF
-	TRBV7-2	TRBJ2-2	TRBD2	TGTGCCAGCAGCTTAGGAGCGGGAGAACACACCGGGGAGCTGTTTTTT	CASSLGAGEHTGELFF
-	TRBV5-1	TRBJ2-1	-	TGCGCCACCCACCGGGGAGACAATGAGCAGTTCTTC	CATHRGDNEQFF
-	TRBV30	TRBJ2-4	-	TGTGCCTGGAGTGCGGACGCCACGGACATTCAGTACTTC	CAWSADATDIQYF
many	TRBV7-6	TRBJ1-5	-	TGTGCCAGCAGCCAAAGCACAGGACTCAATCAGCCCCAGCATTTT	CASSQSTGLNQPQHF
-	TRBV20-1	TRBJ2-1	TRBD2	TGCAGTGCTAGAAGCGGGGGGGTCGATGAGCAGTTCTTC	CSARSGGVDEQFF
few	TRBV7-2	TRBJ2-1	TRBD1	TGTGCCAGCAGCTTAGACTCAAGGGGGCGAGGGAATGAGCAGTTCTTC	CASSLDSRGRGNEQFF
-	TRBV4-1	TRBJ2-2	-	TGCGCCAGCAGAATAGCGGTTATCACCGGGGAGCTGTTTTTT	CASRIAVITGELFF
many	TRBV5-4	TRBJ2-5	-	TGTGCCAGCAGCCAAGACCTACAGGGTCCAGAGACCCAGTACTTC	CASSQDLQGPETQYF
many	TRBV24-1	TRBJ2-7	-	TGTGCCACGAACCCGGCAGAAAGGGCCTACGAGCAGTACTTC	CATNPAERAYEQYF
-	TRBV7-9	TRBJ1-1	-	TGTGCCAGCAGCCTATCCGACAGGACTGAAGCTTTCTTT	CASSLSDRTEAFF
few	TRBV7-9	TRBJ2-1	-	TGTGCCAGCAGCTCCCCGTGGGCGGGGGAGCAGTTCTTC	CASSSPWAGEQFF
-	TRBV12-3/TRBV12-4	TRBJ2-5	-	TGTGCCAGCAGTTTATGGGGATCCCCCGCCCAAGAGACCCAGTACTTC	CASSLWGSPAQETQYF
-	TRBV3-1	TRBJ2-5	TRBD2	TGTGCCAGCAGCCATCCCCTAGCGGCGGGGGAGACCCAGTACTTC	CASSHPLAAGETQYF
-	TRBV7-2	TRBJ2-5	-	TGTGCCAGCACCCGAGGGGGGGGCCTGGAGACCCAGTACTTC	CASTRGGGLETQYF
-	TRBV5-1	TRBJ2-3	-	TGCGCCAGCAGCTTGGAAGGCAGGGGGGACACAGATACGCAGTATTTT	CASSLEGRGDTDTQYF